This TCR beta chain was retrieved from a study of CXCR3-negative and CXCR3-positive naive CD8 T cells. Study as a whole: The study obtained approximately 130 million TRB reads, about 1.5 +/- 0.3 million per library.

UMI labels and 5' RACE were used to prepare the TRB cDNA libraries. TCRdb reprocessed the 5' RACE reads, with one entry per CDR3 protein and no DNA. Recorded for this sample: 100,000 to 150,000 distinct CDR3 sequences. General study points: Comparison of naive subsets found surface CD5 to be comparable, and TCR strength was inferred on the basis of TRB CDR3 properties. Higher TRB CDR3 hydrophobicity marked CXCR3-positive naive cells relative to CXCR3-negative naive cells.

Germline values: CDR1 SQVTM, CDR2 ANQGSEA. This CDR3 is built from 14 residues. As to this clonotype: Its specificity is not known.

Naivety in CD8+ T cells corresponded to a CD45RO-CCR7+CD27+CD95- phenotype. The receptor was isolated from a human donor in good health. Some clones in this sample may be carry-over from other donors' samples. Sequencing was carried out using naive CXCR3- CD8+ T cells from blood. Noted subset: CD45RO-CCR7+CD27+CD95- naive CD8+ T cells lacking CXCR3 (TNR3-). The chain recombines TRBV29-1 with TRBJ2-1; TCRdb calls TRBD2, which cannot be checked without DNA. This chain's CDR3 is CSLPSPDGLNEQFF.